This record looks at one TCR beta chain sequence and its context. This specimen belongs to a study of human thymus T cells. Some clones are missing from TCRdb's copy, which holds only in-frame ones; the method was immunoSEQ multiplex PCR. The table shows approximately 70,000 clones, with 85% to 95% occurring only once. Thymic material originated from resections removed in the course of corrective heart surgery. The CDR3 loop spans 20 amino acids. The V end lost 4 bases, the J end lost 9 bases, and 37 bases lay between the germline ends. CDR1 and CDR2 (germline): SGHDN, FVKESK. Sequenced input: thymus tissue. The gene calls are TRBV14 and TRBJ2-7, with D unclear. The origin of this receptor is a girl in the first two years of life with a congenital heart defect but otherwise immunologically healthy. CDR3: CASSPYQADSLNAYLRGQYF. The CDR3 DNA reads TGTGCCAGCAGCCCGTATCAGGCCGACTCCTTAAACGCATACTTGAGAGGGCAGTACTTC.